The entry below describes one T cell receptor (beta chain). The antigen remains unidentified. Amplification used 60 Vbeta primers and 13 Jbeta primers. Method: immunoSEQ multiplex PCR; TCRdb's copy keeps in-frame clones and lacks some. The data show over 75,000 clones, and the top ten clones hold 5% to 6.5%. This CDR3 region has 16 residues. Trimming cost V 1 base and J 2 bases, with 16 bases left between them. CDR1 is SQVTM, CDR2 ANQGSEA, per germline. This sample stems from a study of cytomegalovirus exposure and HLA in healthy donors. Study results and limitations: In an earlier analysis, about 90% or about 30%: the productive usage of most TCR beta V segments. Beyond CMV serostatus, there was no information to go on about immune exposure.

Donors consisted of healthy bone marrow donors. Donors sampled were nominally healthy, though unrecorded immune exposures were likely. The sequenced material came from PBMCs. The rearrangement joins TRBV29-1 to TRBJ2-3; D is perhaps TRBD2 (6 bases). This receptor was identified in a girl aged 10 to 17 in good health and CMV-seropositive. The CDR3 is CSVEVRAGRNTDTQYF. DNA for the CDR3: TGCAGCGTTGAAGTCAGGGCAGGGAGGAACACAGATACGCAGTATTTT.